The rows below give T cell receptor beta chains drawn from one sample of a study of CD8 T cells in Susac syndrome. MiXCR was run by TCRdb on the immunoSEQ multiplex PCR reads, yielding one entry per CDR3 protein. Among 150,000 to 180,000 distinct CDR3 sequences, 85% to 95% were seen once, and the ten largest hold 0.16%. Specimen: CD4+ T cells from PBMCs. The source of these receptors is a human donor with Susac syndrome. The CDR3 runs from the conserved cysteine through the conserved F or W.

V,J,CDR3
TRBV7-2,TRBJ2-5,CASSLNPPSSQETQYF
TRBV29-1,TRBJ2-2,CSVGRGQGTGELFF
TRBV7-2,TRBJ2-1,CASSLQIFGAIWDNEQFF
TRBV2,TRBJ1-5,CASRATVNQPQHF
TRBV14,TRBJ1-1,CASSRYGTGDTEAFF
TRBV29-1,TRBJ1-5,CSVRGSGTGNQPQHF
TRBV19,TRBJ1-4,CASTPGQTTTNEKLFF
TRBV19,TRBJ1-6,CASSIRGEDSPLHF
TRBV2,TRBJ2-3,CASSVRGGTQYF
TRBV15,TRBJ2-7,CATSRDKRTGGSEQYF
TRBV29-1,TRBJ1-3,CSVWDRTNSGNTIYF
TRBV29-1,TRBJ2-6,CTQSEDGRPPGANVLTF
TRBV28,TRBJ1-2,CASRPLQGASYGYTF
TRBV29-1,TRBJ1-6,CSVGASEQGSPLHF
TRBV3-1,TRBJ1-2,CASSPGYSRGYTF
TRBV20-1,TRBJ1-4,CSALGQNEKLFF
TRBV29-1,TRBJ2-4,CSAVASGENIQYF
TRBV9,TRBJ1-5,CASSVVEGAPSNQPQHF
TRBV7-7,TRBJ2-5,CASSLTAGFQETQYF
TRBV12-3/TRBV12-4,TRBJ2-7,CASRDPGQSYEQYF
TRBV20-1,TRBJ2-3,CSARETAASTIYTQYF
TRBV4-1,TRBJ2-2,CASSPTNTGELFF
TRBV4-1,TRBJ2-1,CASSLTSFDEQFF
TRBV29-1,TRBJ2-5,CSVGSGIQETQYF
TRBV7-2,TRBJ2-7,CASTKTGPYEQYF
TRBV12-3/TRBV12-4,TRBJ2-3,CASSPDSSTDTQYF
TRBV5-1,TRBJ1-1,CASSLKSQGTEAFF
TRBV5-5,TRBJ2-6,CASSLDAGSFGNVLTF
TRBV20-1,TRBJ2-1,CSASDRRGSGVEQFF
TRBV9,TRBJ2-2,CASSVRGAGELFF
TRBV5-6,TRBJ2-5,CASRIQGGRQETQYF
TRBV4-1,TRBJ1-4,CASSQGQGAGFNEKLFF
TRBV6-5,TRBJ2-1,CASRRDRGRDEQFF
TRBV29-1,TRBJ2-7,CSVVGRGEDEQYF
TRBV4-2,TRBJ1-1,CASSRDTVDTEAFF